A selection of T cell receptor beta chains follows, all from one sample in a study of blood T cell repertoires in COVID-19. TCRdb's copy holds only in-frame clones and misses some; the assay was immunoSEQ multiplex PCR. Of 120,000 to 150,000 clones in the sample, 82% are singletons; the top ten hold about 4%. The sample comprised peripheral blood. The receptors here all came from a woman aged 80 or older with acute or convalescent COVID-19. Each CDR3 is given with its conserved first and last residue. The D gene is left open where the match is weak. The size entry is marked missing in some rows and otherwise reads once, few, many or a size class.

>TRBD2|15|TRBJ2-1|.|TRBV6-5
CASSPRFLAGSGQFF
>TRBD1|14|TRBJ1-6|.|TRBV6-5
CASNPGQWGSPLHF
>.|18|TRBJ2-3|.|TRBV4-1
CASSQVFSGEGSTDTQYF
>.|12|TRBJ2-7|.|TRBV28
CASLGYSYEQYF
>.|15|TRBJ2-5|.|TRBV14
CASSQSRDIEETQYF
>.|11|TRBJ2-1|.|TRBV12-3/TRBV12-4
CASSLIREQFF
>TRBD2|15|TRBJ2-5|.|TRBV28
CASSSAGVVQETQYF
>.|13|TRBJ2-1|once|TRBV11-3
CASSLGRGNEQFF
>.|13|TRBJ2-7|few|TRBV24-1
CATSDPPRGEQYF
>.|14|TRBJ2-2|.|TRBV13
CASSLRGNTGELFF
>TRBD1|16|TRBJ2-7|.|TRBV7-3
CASSPGRGTGSLEQYF
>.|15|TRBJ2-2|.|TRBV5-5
CASSLMGGNTGELFF
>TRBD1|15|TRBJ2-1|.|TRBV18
CASSPRGQGGSEQFF
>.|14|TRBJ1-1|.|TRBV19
CASRRGIGGTEAFF
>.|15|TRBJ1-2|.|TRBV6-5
CASSYSDRMDYGYTF
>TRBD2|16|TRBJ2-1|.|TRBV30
CAWSVLLAGGDNEQFF
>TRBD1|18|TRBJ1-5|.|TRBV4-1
CASSQGVPGQGRHQPQHF
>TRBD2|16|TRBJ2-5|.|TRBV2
CASSGVKTSFGETQYF
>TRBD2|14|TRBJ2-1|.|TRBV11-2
CASSSRTRDNEQFF
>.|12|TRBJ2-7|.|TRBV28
CASSHRDREQYF
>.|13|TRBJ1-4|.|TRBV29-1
CSVEEVGGEKLFF
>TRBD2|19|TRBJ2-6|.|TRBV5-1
CASRHETSGGKSGANVLTF
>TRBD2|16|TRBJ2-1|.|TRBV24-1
CATSDFGGGRSNEQFF
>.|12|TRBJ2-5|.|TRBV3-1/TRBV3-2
CASSPQFETQYF
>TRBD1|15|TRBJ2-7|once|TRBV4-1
CASSQGRTGTYEQYF
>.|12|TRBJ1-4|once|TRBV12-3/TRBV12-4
CASSSRPGKLFF
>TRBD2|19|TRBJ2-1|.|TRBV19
CASSIWGTSGRRSYNEQFF
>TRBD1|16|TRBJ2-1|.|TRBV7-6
CASSDTGQGDYNEQFF
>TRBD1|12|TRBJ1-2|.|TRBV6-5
CASTGQGHGYTF
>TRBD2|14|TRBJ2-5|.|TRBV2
CASSEATSGETQYF
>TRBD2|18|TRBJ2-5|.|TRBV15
CATSRVRVTSLGQETQYF
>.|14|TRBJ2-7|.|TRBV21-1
CAGFLLAGGNEQYF